The source of this TCR beta chain is a study of metastatic and nonmetastatic thyroid tumors. As for the study in general: Thyroid patients, malignant and benign, had repertoires compared across blood and tumor or nodule tissue.

CDR3 size: 15 residues. Germline V gives CDR1 MRHNA, CDR2 SNTAGT. V shed 4 bases and J 1 base; nucleotides not matched to a gene: 0. Every patient underwent thyroid surgery untreated. This clone occurred many times. MiXCR was used by TCRdb to re-call the PCR reads. The sample holds about 24,000 clones, roughly a quarter seen once. The sequence came from a male donor with papillary thyroid cancer or a benign thyroid nodule (not recorded which). Some clones in this sample may be carry-over from other donors' samples. The source material was tumor tissue. This rearrangement joins TRBV6-4 to TRBJ2-2, with 10 bases matching TRBD2. CDR3 DNA sequence: TGTGCCAGCAGTGGGACTAGCGGGAACACCGGGGAGCTGTTTTTT. Residues: CASSGTSGNTGELFF.